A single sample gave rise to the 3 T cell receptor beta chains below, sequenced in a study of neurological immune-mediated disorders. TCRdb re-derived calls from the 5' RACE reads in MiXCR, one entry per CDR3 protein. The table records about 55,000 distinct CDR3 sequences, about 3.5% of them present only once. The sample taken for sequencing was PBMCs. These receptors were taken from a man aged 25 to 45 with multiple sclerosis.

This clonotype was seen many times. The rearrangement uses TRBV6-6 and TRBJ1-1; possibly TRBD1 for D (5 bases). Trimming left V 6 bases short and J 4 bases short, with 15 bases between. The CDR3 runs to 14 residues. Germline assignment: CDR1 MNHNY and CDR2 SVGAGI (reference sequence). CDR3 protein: CASSLPGAPTEAFF. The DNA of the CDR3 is TGTGCCAGCAGCCTACCCGGGGCGCCCACTGAAGCTTTCTTT.

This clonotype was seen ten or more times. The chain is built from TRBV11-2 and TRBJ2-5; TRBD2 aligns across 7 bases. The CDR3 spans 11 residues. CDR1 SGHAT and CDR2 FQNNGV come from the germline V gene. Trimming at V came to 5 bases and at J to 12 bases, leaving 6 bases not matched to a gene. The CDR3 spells CASSGGDRKYF. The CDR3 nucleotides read TGTGCCAGCAGCGGGGGGGACCGAAAGTACTTC.

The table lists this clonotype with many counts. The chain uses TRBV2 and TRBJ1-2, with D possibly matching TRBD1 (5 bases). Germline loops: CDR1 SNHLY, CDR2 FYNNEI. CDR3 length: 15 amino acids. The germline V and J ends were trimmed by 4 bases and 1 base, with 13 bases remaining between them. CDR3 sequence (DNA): TGTGCCAGCAGTGGTAGATCGACAGTTAACTATGGCTACACCTTC. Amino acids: CASSGRSTVNYGYTF.